This TCR beta chain was sequenced in a study of shared clonotypes between healthy human individuals. Points from the study as a whole: Clonotype sharing across donors was expected to vary with sequencing depth. Although depth was large, rarefaction showed that sequencing of the sorted subsets was incomplete.

The data were produced by immunoSEQ multiplex PCR, yet TCRdb's version contains in-frame clones alone and is incomplete. Of around 1,900,000 clones detected, around 93% appear once; the ten largest clones hold roughly 1.7%. The naive CD8 subset, CD45RO-negative cells positively selected for CCR7, excluded terminally differentiated effector memory CD45RA+ cells. Remarks on this clone: Its antigen is unidentified.

This CDR3 contains 17 residues. Trimming cost V 2 bases and J 2 bases; bases outside gene matches: 9. Germline-derived CDR1 and CDR2 are MDHEN and SYDVKM. V and J are TRBV28 and TRBJ1-2; 9 bases fit TRBD1. The TCR sequence derives from a man between 18 and 35 years old in good health. Some clones in this sample may be carry-over from other donors' samples. The specimen sequenced was naive CD8+ T cells from PBMCs. CDR3 sequence (DNA): TGTGCCAGCAGTTTAAGCCCGCGGGACAGGGCAAACTATGGCTACACCTTC. Translating gives CASSLSPRDRANYGYTF.